This record covers a single T cell receptor beta chain. These data belong to a study of blood T cell repertoires in COVID-19. At the level of the study: Both acute and convalescent COVID-19 samples were obtained from the United States, Italy and Spain. In each case, the material was cDNA or gDNA derived from T cells, B-cell-depleted T cells, or PBMCs.

In the source study's methods: Amplification of reference gene primers provided the estimated nucleated cell counts. The data were produced by immunoSEQ multiplex PCR, yet TCRdb's version contains in-frame clones alone and is incomplete. That table gives V, J and clone size, and the DNA gave D and trimming. The table shows tens of thousands of clones, with over 75% occurring only once. The CDR3 runs 14 residues. The germline gives CDR1 SGHDT, CDR2 YYEEEE. Between the trimmed V and J ends, which lost 6 bases and 2 bases, there was a span of 12 bases. The clonotype comes from a man older than 75 with acute or convalescent COVID-19. The V and J genes are TRBV5-6 and TRBJ2-1, with D possibly TRBD2 on 5 matching bases. Source material: peripheral blood. The CDR3 nucleotides read TGTGCCAGCACCGGACTGTCGACCTACAATGAGCAGTTCTTC. Translated, it gives CASTGLSTYNEQFF. Drawing the rest from reference TRBV5-6 and TRBJ2-1, the complete variable domain is DAGVTQSPTHLIKTRGQQVTLRCSPKSGHDTVSWYQQALGQGPQFIFQYYEEEERQRGNFPDRFSGHQFPNYSSELNVNALLLGDSALYLCASTGLSTYNEQFFGPGTRLTVL.